This TCR beta chain stems from a study of T cell repertoires in cytomegalovirus infection. The V and J ends lost 2 bases and 3 bases respectively, with 15 bases between them. The germline gives CDR1 SGHVS, CDR2 FNYEAQ. The CDR3 has 16 amino acids. This clonotype appeared a few times. Its antigen remains unidentified. TCRdb passed the reads through MiXCR, listing each CDR3 protein once. The data show roughly 500,000 distinct CDR3 sequences, with around 35% seen just once and roughly a sixth held by the top ten. The sample consisted of cultured PBMCs, taken from culture after CMV antigen stimulation. This chain links TRBV7-6 with TRBJ2-3, with a possible D match to TRBD1 (6 bases). This receptor was identified in a human donor in good health (CMV status not recorded). Some clones in this sample may be carry-over from other donors' samples. Written as DNA, the CDR3 is TGTGCCAGCAGCTTAAAATCTAGGGGGAGTACAGATACGCAGTATTTT. This gives the protein CASSLKSRGSTDTQYF.